This TCR beta chain emerged from a study of T cells in Graves' hyperthyroidism and ophthalmopathy. Broader study findings: Most clonotypes expanded in the thyroid (above 0.001) were also present in blood.

Researchers amplified the TCR beta CDR3 regions from RNA transcripts. Primed by the HTBI set, a first-round RT-PCR was run on the TCR CDR3. Each CDR3 protein is one row after TCRdb ran MiXCR on the multiplex PCR reads. The table records about 420,000 distinct CDR3 sequences, roughly 13% of them present only once. Germline values: CDR1 KGHSH, CDR2 LQKENI. CDR3 length: 16 amino acids. J lost 7 bases, V lost 5 bases, and 9 bases had no gene match. This clonotype was detected many times. What it binds is unknown. Extraction of PBMCs used approximately 10 ml of fresh peripheral blood. J is TRBJ2-1 and V is TRBV18; 12 nucleotides align to TRBD2. The clonotype was recovered from a woman aged 18-30 years with Graves' hyperthyroidism. Source material: blood. The DNA for the CDR3 is TGTGCCAGCTCATTAAGACTAGCGGGAGAACTAAATGAGCAGTTCTTC. Its translation is CASSLRLAGELNEQFF.